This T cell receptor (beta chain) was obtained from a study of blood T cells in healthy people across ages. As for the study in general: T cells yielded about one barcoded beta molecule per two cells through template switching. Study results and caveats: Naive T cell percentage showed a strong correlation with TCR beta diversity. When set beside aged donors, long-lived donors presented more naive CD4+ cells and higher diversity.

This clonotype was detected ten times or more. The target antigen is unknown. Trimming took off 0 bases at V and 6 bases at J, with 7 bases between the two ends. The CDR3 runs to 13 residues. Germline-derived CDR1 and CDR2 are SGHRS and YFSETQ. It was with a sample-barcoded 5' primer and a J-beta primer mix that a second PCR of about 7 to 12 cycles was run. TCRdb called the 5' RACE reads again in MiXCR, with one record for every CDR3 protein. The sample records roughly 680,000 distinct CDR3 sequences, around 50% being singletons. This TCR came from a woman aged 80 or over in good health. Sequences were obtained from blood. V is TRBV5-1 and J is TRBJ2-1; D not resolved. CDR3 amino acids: CASSLELGNEQFF. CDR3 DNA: TGCGCCAGCAGCTTGGAACTCGGCAATGAGCAGTTCTTC.